Below are 10 T cell receptor beta chains sequenced from a single sample in a study of blood T cell repertoires in COVID-19. Sequencing was performed with immunoSEQ multiplex PCR; in TCRdb, only in-frame clones are kept and a portion is missing. Of fewer than 350,000 clones in the sample, approximately 87% were seen once. Material: peripheral blood. Receptors were obtained from a woman between 25 and 40 years old with COVID-19, enrolled during active disease.

The chain joins TRBV24-1 to TRBJ2-2; D might be TRBD1 (6 bases). With 11 bases removed from V and 2 bases from J, the gap between germline ends came to 23 bases. This CDR3 has 17 residues. Germline V gives CDR1 KGHDR, CDR2 SFDVKD. CDR3 DNA: TGTGCCAACGACGCGAGCCTGCCGGGACAAAACACCGGGGAGCTGTTTTTT. This translates into CANDASLPGQNTGELFF.

This sequence joins TRBV3-1 (or the pseudogene TRBV3-2) and TRBJ2-1; no reliable D call. Germline V gene lookup returns CDR1 LGHDT and CDR2 YNNKEL (reference sequence). There are 13 residues in the CDR3. The ends were cut back, 0 bases at V and 6 bases at J, with 6 bases in the middle. The CDR3 DNA sequence: TGTGCCAGCAGCCAAGAGAACTCCAATGAGCAGTTCTTC. Its protein is CASSQENSNEQFF.

V and J are TRBV9 and TRBJ2-2, with 11 bases fitting TRBD2. The germline V gene encodes CDR1 SGDLS and CDR2 YYNGEE. The V segment lost 2 bases and the J segment 2 bases; nucleotides outside the gene matches: 5. The CDR3 covers 17 residues. The CDR3 sequence is CASSVTSGGRNTGELFF. CDR3 bases: TGTGCCAGCAGCGTTACTAGCGGGGGACGAAACACCGGGGAGCTGTTTTTT.

This chain links TRBV5-1 with TRBJ2-7; 9 bases match TRBD1. Germline values: CDR1 SGHRS, CDR2 YFSETQ. The CDR3 spans 13 residues. J was trimmed by 6 bases and V by 2 bases; bases with no gene match: 3. CDR3 bases: TGCGCCAGCAGCTTTACAGGGGGCCGCGAGCAGTACTTC. Translated: CASSFTGGREQYF.

The chain has TRBV3-1 (or the pseudogene TRBV3-2) and TRBJ2-3; 7 bases agree with TRBD2. After removal of 2 bases from V and 2 bases from J, the junction contained 4 bases not matched to a gene. Germline CDR1 reads LGHDT; CDR2 reads YNNKEL (reference sequence). The CDR3 is 15 amino acids. The CDR3 bases are TGTGCCAGCAGCCAACCCGGGGGGAACACAGATACGCAGTATTTT. Translated: CASSQPGGNTDTQYF.

This chain uses TRBV27 with TRBJ2-2; maybe TRBD2 (5 bases). The CDR3 contains 14 residues. Per the germline V gene, CDR1 is MNHEY and CDR2 is SMNVEV (reference sequence). Between the trimmed V and J ends, which lost 4 bases and 7 bases, there was a span of 13 bases. Here the CDR3 reads CASSSTTIGGELFF. CDR3 in DNA: TGTGCCAGCAGTTCGACTACGATAGGCGGGGAGCTGTTTTTT.

The chain couples TRBV11-2 to TRBJ1-3; 8 positions match TRBD1. Trimming at V came to 5 bases and at J to 1 base, leaving 16 bases not matched to a gene. The CDR3 has 19 residues. From germline, CDR1 is SGHAT and CDR2 FQNNGV. The CDR3 reads CASSPWLRQGISSGNTIYF. The CDR3 bases are TGTGCCAGCAGCCCCTGGCTACGACAGGGGATATCTTCTGGAAACACCATATATTTT.

Comment on this clone: Distinct nucleotide sequences in the sample also encode this CDR3. The gene calls are TRBV6-5 and TRBJ2-7; D is unresolved. V lost 2 bases to trimming and J lost 3 bases, with 8 bases between them. CDR1 and CDR2 (germline): MNHEY, SVGAGI. The CDR3 consists of 13 residues. This CDR3 is CASSYGGSYEQYF. Written as DNA, the CDR3 is TGTGCCAGCAGTTACGGTGGCAGCTACGAGCAGTACTTC.

This clone has only a few counts. This chain joins TRBV18 and TRBJ1-6, with 8 nucleotides matching TRBD1. Germline V gene data show CDR1 as KGHSH and CDR2 as LQKENI. This CDR3 region has 14 residues. The V segment lost 6 bases and the J segment 4 bases; nucleotides outside the gene matches: 2. The CDR3 bases are TGTGCCAGCTCCCGGGACAGGTATAATTCACCCCTCCACTTT. The encoded protein is CASSRDRYNSPLHF.

The V and J genes are TRBV28 and TRBJ2-3; D perhaps matches TRBD1 (7 bases). This CDR3 is built from 17 residues. CDR1 is MDHEN and CDR2 is SYDVKM in the germline V gene. Trimming pared 5 bases from V and 2 bases from J, leaving 20 bases between. CDR3 amino acids: CASSPYGGGSFTDTQYF. For the CDR3, the DNA is TGTGCCAGCAGTCCATACGGAGGGGGCTCATTCACAGATACGCAGTATTTT.